The 2 T cell receptor beta chains reported below all come from one sample, sequenced in a study of T cell repertoires in cytomegalovirus infection. A single record per CDR3 protein comes from TCRdb applying MiXCR to the reads. The sample holds hundreds of thousands of distinct CDR3 sequences; around 6.6% are singletons and the top ten take about 6.5%. Input material: PBMCs. The receptors here all came from a human donor in good health (CMV status not recorded). Some clones in this sample may be carry-over from other donors' samples.

In the case of this clonotype: This may be a read error: a much more frequent sequence differs by one nucleotide. The J gene is TRBJ1-5, the V gene TRBV19; 8 bases match TRBD1. CDR1 is LNHDA and CDR2 is SQIVND in the germline V gene (reference sequence). The CDR3 extends over 16 amino acids. J lost 1 base, V lost 8 bases, and 10 bases had no gene match. In DNA, the CDR3 is TGTGCCAGTTCTCCTTTACAGGGGGTGAGCAATCAGCCCCAGCATTTT. Amino acids: CASSPLQGVSNQPQHF.

J is TRBJ1-1 and V is TRBV2; weak D call: TRBD1 (5 bases). Per germline, CDR1 SNHLY and CDR2 FYNNEI. The CDR3 spans 14 residues. The ends were cut back, 4 bases at V and 2 bases at J, with 11 bases in the middle. This CDR3 reads CASSGQFFNTEAFF. The CDR3 nucleotides read TGTGCCAGCAGTGGACAGTTCTTTAACACTGAAGCTTTCTTT. Supplemented by reference TRBV2 and TRBJ1-1, the full variable domain reads EPEVTQTPSHQVTQMGQEVILRCVPISNHLYFYWYRQILGQKVEFLVSFYNNEISEKSEIFDDQFSVERPDGSNFTLKIRSTKLEDSAMYFCASSGQFFNTEAFFGQGTRLTVV.